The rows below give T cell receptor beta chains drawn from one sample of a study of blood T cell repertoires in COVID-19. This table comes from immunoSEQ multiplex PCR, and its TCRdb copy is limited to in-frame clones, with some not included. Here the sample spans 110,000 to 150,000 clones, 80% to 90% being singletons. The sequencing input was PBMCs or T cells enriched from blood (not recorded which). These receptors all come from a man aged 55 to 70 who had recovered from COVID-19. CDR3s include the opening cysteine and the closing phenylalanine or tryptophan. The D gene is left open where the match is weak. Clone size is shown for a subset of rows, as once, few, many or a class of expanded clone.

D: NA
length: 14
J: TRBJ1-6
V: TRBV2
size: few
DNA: TGTGCCAGCAGTGAAGCGAGGGGGAATTCACCCCTCCACTTT
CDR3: CASSEARGNSPLHF

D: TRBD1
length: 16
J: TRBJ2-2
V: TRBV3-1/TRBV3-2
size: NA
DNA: TGTGCCACCGGGACAGGGAGGCTAGGCGGAACCGGGGAGCTGTTTTTT
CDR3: CATGTGRLGGTGELFF

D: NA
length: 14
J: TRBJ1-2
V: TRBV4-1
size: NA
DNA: TGCGCCAGCAGCCAAGTCGTCAGGGGCTATGGCTACACCTTC
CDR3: CASSQVVRGYGYTF

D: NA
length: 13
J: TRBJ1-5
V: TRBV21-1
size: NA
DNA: TGTGCCAGCAGCAAGAGCAGCAATCAGCCCCAGCATTTT
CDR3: CASSKSSNQPQHF

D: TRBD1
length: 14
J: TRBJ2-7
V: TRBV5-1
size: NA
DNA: TGCGCCAGCAGCTTGGACAGGGGGACTTACGAGCAGTACTTC
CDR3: CASSLDRGTYEQYF

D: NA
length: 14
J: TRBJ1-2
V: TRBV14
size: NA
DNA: TGTGCCAGCAGCCAAGAGGCGGCCCTCTATGGCTACACCTTC
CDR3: CASSQEAALYGYTF

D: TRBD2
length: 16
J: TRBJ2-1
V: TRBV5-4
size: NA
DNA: TGTGCCAGCAGCGGAAAAAAGCGGGAGGGAGCCAATGAGCAGTTCTTC
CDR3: CASSGKKREGANEQFF

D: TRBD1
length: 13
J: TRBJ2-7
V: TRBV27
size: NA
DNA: TGTGCCACTTGGGGGACAGGGTCCCCCGAGCAGTACTTC
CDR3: CATWGTGSPEQYF

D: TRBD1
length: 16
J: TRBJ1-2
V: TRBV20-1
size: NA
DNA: TGCAGTGCTAGTGGCCCGACAGGGCAAACTAACTATGGCTACACCTTC
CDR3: CSASGPTGQTNYGYTF

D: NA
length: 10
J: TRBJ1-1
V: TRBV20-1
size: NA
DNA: TGCAGTGCTAGCAGGGGCGAAGCTTTCTTT
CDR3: CSASRGEAFF

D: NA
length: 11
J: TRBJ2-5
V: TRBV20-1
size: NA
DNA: TGCAGTGCTAGGGCGGGAGAGACCCAGTACTTC
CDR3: CSARAGETQYF

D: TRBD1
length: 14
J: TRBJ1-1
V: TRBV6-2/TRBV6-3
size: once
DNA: TGTGCCAGCAGTTACGATGGGACAGGGGGCAGGGCTTTCTTT
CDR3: CASSYDGTGGRAFF

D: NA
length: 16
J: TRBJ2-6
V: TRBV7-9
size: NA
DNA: TGTGCCAGCAGCCCCGGTGGAGGGCCTGGGGCCAACGTCCTGACTTTC
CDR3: CASSPGGGPGANVLTF

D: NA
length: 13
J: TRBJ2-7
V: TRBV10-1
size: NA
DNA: TGCGCCAGCAGTAGGGTCCAGGGGCGCGAGCAGTACTTC
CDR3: CASSRVQGREQYF

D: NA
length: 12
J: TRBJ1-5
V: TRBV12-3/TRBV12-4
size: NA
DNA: TGTGCCAGCGGGTGGAGCGATCAGCCCCAGCATTTT
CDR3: CASGWSDQPQHF

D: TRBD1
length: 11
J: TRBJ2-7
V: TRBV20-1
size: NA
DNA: TGCAGTGCTAGACAGGGGGCCGAGCAGTACTTC
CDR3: CSARQGAEQYF

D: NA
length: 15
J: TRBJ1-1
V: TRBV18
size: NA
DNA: TGTGCCAGCTCCCCGGCGGTGGAGATGAACACTGAAGCTTTCTTT
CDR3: CASSPAVEMNTEAFF

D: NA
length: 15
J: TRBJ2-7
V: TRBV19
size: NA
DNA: TGTGCCAGTAGTATCAGGGCAGGGGACTCCTACGAGCAGTACTTC
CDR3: CASSIRAGDSYEQYF

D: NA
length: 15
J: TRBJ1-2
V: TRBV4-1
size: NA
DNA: TGCGCCAGCAGCGCGGGGGGGGCGTTCTTCTACGGCTACACCTTC
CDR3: CASSAGGAFFYGYTF

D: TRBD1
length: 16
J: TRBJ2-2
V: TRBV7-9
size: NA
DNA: TGTGCCAGCAGCCGACCGGACAGGCGATACACCGGGGAGCTGTTTTTT
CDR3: CASSRPDRRYTGELFF

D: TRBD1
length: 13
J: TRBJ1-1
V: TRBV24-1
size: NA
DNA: TGTGCCACCAGTGGACAGGGGCACACTGAAGCTTTCTTT
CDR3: CATSGQGHTEAFF